A selection of T cell receptor beta chains follows, all from one sample in a study of blood T cells in healthy people across ages. MiXCR, run by TCRdb on the 5' RACE reads, gives a single entry per CDR3 protein. Of 550,000 to 750,000 distinct CDR3 sequences in the sample, roughly 21% were seen once. The sample taken for sequencing was blood. Receptors were obtained from a man aged 65-85 years in good health. CDR3s include the opening cysteine and the closing phenylalanine or tryptophan. The D gene is left open where the match is weak. Clone size appears in some rows only: once, few, many, or a class for an expanded clone.

TRBV28	NA	TRBJ1-1	NA	CASTPRRTEAFF	TGTGCCAGCACCCCGAGACGGACCGAAGCTTTCTTT
TRBV20-1	NA	TRBJ2-5	NA	CSARAPDFQETQYF	TGCAGTGCTAGAGCCCCGGACTTCCAAGAGACCCAGTACTTC
TRBV7-9	few	TRBJ2-2	TRBD1	CASSPRQGSSGELFF	TGTGCCAGCAGCCCTAGACAGGGCTCGTCCGGGGAGCTGTTTTTT
TRBV6-5	NA	TRBJ2-7	TRBD2	CASRETGTSGYEQYF	TGTGCCAGCAGGGAGACTGGGACTAGCGGCTACGAGCAGTACTTC
TRBV5-6	NA	TRBJ1-6	NA	CASSRLRNPTLHF	TGTGCCAGCAGCCGACTTAGGAACCCGACCCTCCACTTT
TRBV20-1	few	TRBJ2-5	NA	CSARLTFEETQYF	TGCAGTGCTAGGCTCACTTTCGAAGAGACCCAGTACTTC
TRBV5-1	few	TRBJ2-7	TRBD1	CASSSTGSLEQYF	TGCGCCAGCAGCTCGACAGGGTCTCTCGAGCAGTACTTC
TRBV7-2	NA	TRBJ1-1	NA	CASSFTTGSTEAFF	TGTGCCAGCAGCTTTACAACAGGGAGCACTGAAGCTTTCTTT
TRBV25-1	NA	TRBJ2-7	TRBD2	CASSVSSGSLREQYF	TGTGCCAGCAGTGTTAGTAGCGGGAGTCTAAGGGAGCAGTACTTC
TRBV28	NA	TRBJ2-7	NA	CASSLVGPISYEQYF	TGTGCCAGCAGTTTAGTAGGACCGATCTCCTACGAGCAGTACTTC
TRBV6-5	few	TRBJ2-2	TRBD1	CASNDRGPGTGELFF	TGTGCCAGCAACGACAGGGGGCCCGGGACCGGGGAGCTGTTTTTT
TRBV12-3/TRBV12-4	NA	TRBJ2-3	NA	CASSTGTDTQYF	TGTGCCAGCTCGACGGGAACAGATACGCAGTATTTT
TRBV3-1	NA	TRBJ2-3	NA	CASSQTEDTQYF	TGTGCCAGCAGCCAGACAGAAGATACGCAGTATTTT
TRBV28	NA	TRBJ2-4	NA	CASSLRVDKNTQYF	TGTGCCAGCAGTCTAAGAGTTGACAAAAACACTCAGTACTTC
TRBV3-1	many	TRBJ2-3	NA	CASSTQTDTQYF	TGTGCCAGCAGCACACAAACGGATACGCAGTATTTT
TRBV5-1	few	TRBJ2-5	TRBD1	CASSFGQGVETQYF	TGCGCCAGCAGCTTCGGACAGGGCGTTGAGACCCAGTACTTC
TRBV30	NA	TRBJ2-7	TRBD2	CALKTSVSYEQYF	TGTGCCTTAAAGACTAGCGTCTCCTACGAGCAGTACTTC
TRBV7-2	few	TRBJ1-4	NA	CVSSLRQSSEKLFF	TGTGTCAGCAGCTTAAGGCAGTCTTCCGAAAAACTGTTTTTT
TRBV24-1	few	TRBJ2-7	NA	CATSDRPTGPCYEQYF	TGTGCCACCAGTGATCGGCCGACAGGCCCCTGCTACGAGCAGTACTTC
TRBV6-1	NA	TRBJ2-7	NA	CASRGLHYEQYF	TGTGCCAGCAGGGGACTGCACTACGAGCAGTACTTC
TRBV5-1	once	TRBJ2-5	NA	CASTSTRGQETQYF	TGCGCCAGCACATCCACGAGGGGGCAAGAGACCCAGTACTTC
TRBV20-1	few	TRBJ2-2	TRBD2	CSARAAGGSGGELFF	TGCAGTGCTAGGGCAGCGGGAGGGTCAGGCGGGGAGCTGTTTTTT
TRBV29-1	few	TRBJ2-1	TRBD2	CSVEGLDKYNEQFF	TGCAGTGTTGAAGGACTAGATAAATACAATGAGCAGTTCTTC
TRBV6-5	NA	TRBJ2-5	NA	CASSMGHSAETQYF	TGTGCCAGCAGTATGGGACATTCGGCAGAAACCCAGTACTTC
TRBV6-2/TRBV6-3	few	TRBJ2-6	NA	CASEQVEAGANVLTF	TGTGCCAGCGAACAGGTCGAAGCTGGGGCCAACGTCCTGACTTTC
TRBV12-3/TRBV12-4	NA	TRBJ2-7	NA	CASSFGLTGQTYEQYF	TGTGCCAGCAGTTTCGGGCTAACAGGGCAGACCTACGAGCAGTACTTC
TRBV20-1	NA	TRBJ2-1	NA	CSARPTTYNEQFF	TGCAGTGCTAGGCCAACTACCTACAATGAGCAGTTCTTC
TRBV25-1	NA	TRBJ2-1	NA	CASSGSSSYNEQFF	TGTGCCAGCAGCGGATCAAGCTCCTACAATGAGCAGTTCTTC